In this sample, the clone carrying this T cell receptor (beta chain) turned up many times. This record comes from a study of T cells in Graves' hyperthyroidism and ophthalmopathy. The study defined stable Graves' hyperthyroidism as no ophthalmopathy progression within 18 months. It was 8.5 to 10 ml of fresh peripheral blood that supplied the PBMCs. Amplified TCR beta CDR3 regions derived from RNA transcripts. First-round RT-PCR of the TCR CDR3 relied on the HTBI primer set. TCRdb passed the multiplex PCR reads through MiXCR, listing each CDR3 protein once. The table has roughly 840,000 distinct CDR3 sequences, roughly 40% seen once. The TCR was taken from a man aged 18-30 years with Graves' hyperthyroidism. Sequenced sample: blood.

CDR3 loop: CSVEGDQGTEAFF. CDR3 coding DNA: TGCAGCGTTGAAGGGGACCAGGGGACTGAAGCTTTCTTT. The chain links TRBV29-1 to TRBJ1-1, with a possible D match to TRBD1 (6 bases). This CDR3 has 13 amino acids. Germline V lookup: CDR1 SQVTM, CDR2 ANQGSEA. The V gene lost 1 base and the J gene lost 5 bases, with 11 bases spanning the gap.